This T cell receptor (beta chain) derives from a study of tumor-infiltrating lymphocytes in primary liver carcinoma. Across the whole study: Patients diagnosed with primary liver carcinoma received treatment through surgical resection. Findings and limits, study-wide: Lesser overlap characterized tumor-adjacent and tumor-blood pairs relative to tumor region pairs.

Researchers generated TCR beta cDNA from about 530 ng of total RNA, relying on a constant-region primer. Three nested multiplex PCR rounds, a slightly modified ARM-PCR, produced the libraries for TCR beta. Rounds one and two of PCR, each of roughly 10 cycles, were primed with TRBV1-TRBV30 forward primers and a C-beta reverse primer. TCRdb processed the multiplex PCR reads anew with MiXCR; each CDR3 protein has one entry. The table shows approximately 300,000 distinct CDR3 sequences, with more than 55% occurring only once. Unsorted whole blood yielded blood RNA, and germline DNA was extracted as well. The CDR3 totals 13 residues. About this clonotype itself: The antigen remains undetermined. One end of the junction is discordant with germline, which a read error may explain.

The TCR was taken from a middle-aged man with primary liver carcinoma and hepatitis B virus infection. The rearrangement uses TRBV12-3 or TRBV12-4 and TRBJ1-2; TRBD1 aligns across 8 bases. Material: peripheral blood. DNA of the CDR3: TGTACCAGCAGCCAGGGGGCTAAGGATGGCTACGCCTTC. Amino acid sequence: CTSSQGAKDGYAF.